This T cell receptor beta chain was identified in a study of blood T cell repertoires in COVID-19. There are 15 residues in the CDR3. Losses at the gene ends were 4 bases for V and 5 bases for J; bases not matched to a gene: 6. Germline CDR1 and CDR2: SGHTA and FQGTGA. This clone is a singleton in its sample. Repertoires were generated with immunoSEQ multiplex PCR, while TCRdb's copy carries only in-frame clones and drops some. This table has 150,000 or so clones, about three quarters appearing once. The sample comprised PBMCs or T cells enriched from blood (not recorded which). The source is a woman aged 50 to 60 who had recovered from COVID-19. This chain links TRBV7-3 with TRBJ2-1; 9 nucleotides align to TRBD2. CDR3 sequence reads: CASSSSGNGNNEQFF. The CDR3 region has the DNA TGTGCCAGCAGCTCTAGCGGGAACGGAAACAATGAGCAGTTCTTC.